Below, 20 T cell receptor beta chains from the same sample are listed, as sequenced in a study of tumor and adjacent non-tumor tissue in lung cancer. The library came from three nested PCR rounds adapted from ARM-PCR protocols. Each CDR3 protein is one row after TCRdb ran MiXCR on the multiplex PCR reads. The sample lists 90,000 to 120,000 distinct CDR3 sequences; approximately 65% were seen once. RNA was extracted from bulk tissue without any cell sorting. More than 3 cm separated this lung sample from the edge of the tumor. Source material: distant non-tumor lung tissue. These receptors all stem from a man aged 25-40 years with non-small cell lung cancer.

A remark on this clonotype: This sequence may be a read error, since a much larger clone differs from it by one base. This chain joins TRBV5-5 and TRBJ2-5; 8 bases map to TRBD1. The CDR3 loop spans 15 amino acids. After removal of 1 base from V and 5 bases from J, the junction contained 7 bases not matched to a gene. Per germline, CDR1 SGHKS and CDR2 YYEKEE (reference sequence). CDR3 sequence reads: CASSLSTGGDETQYF. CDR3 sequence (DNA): TGTGCCAGCAGCTTGTCCACAGGGGGTGACGAGACCCAGTACTTC. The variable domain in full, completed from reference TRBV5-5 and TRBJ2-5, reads DAGVTQSPTHLIKTRGQQVTLRCSPISGHKSVSWYQQVLGQGPQFIFQYYEKEERGRGNFPDRFSARQFPNYSSELNVNALLLGDSALYLCASSLSTGGDETQYFGPGTRLLVL.

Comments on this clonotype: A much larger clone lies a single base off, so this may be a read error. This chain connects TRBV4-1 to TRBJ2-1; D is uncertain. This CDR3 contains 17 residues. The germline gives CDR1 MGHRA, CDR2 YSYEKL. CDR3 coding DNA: TGCGCCAACAGCCAAGATTCCGGCGACGTAATGTACAATGAGCAGTTCTTC. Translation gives CANSQDSGDVMYNEQFF.

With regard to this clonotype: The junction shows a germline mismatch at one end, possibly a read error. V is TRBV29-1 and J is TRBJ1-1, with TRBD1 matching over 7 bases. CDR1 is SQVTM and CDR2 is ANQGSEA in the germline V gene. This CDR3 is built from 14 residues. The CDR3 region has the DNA TGTAGCGTTGAAAGGTCAGGGGGAAGGACTGAAGCTTTCTTT. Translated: CSVERSGGRTEAFF.

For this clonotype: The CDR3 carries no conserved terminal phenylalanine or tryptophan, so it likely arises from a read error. The CDR3: CASSSSGLAGREQFI. In DNA form, the CDR3 reads TGTGCCAGCAGCTCCAGCGGACTAGCGGGACGTGAGCAGTTCATC. This chain joins TRBV11-2 and TRBJ2-1; 12 bases map to TRBD2. After removal of 4 bases from V and 9 bases from J, the junction contained 7 bases not matched to a gene. Germline V gene sequence: CDR1 SGHAT, CDR2 FQNNGV. The CDR3 spans 15 residues.

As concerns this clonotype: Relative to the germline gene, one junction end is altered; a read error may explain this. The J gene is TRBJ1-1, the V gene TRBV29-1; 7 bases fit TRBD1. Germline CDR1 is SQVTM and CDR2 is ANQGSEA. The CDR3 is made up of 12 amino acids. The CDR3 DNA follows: TGCAGCGGTGACAGGGTGGACACTGGAGCTTTCTTT. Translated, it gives CSGDRVDTGAFF.

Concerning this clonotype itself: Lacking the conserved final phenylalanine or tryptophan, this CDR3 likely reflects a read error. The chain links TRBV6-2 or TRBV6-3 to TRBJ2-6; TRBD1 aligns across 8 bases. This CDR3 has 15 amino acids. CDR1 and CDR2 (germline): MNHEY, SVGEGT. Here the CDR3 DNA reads TGTGCCAGCAGTCTCAGGGGGCCTGGGGCCAATGTCCTGACTTTG. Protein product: CASSLRGPGANVLTL.

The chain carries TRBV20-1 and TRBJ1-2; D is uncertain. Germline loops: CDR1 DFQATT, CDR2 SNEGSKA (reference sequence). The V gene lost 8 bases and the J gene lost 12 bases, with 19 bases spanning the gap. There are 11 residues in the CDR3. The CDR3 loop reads CSIGPSYDNTF. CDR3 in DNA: TGCAGTATAGGGCCCAGCTATGACAACACCTTC.

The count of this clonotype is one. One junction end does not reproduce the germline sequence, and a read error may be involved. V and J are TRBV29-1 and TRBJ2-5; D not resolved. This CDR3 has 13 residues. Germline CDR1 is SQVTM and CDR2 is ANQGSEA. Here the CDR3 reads CGVSDGTQETQYF. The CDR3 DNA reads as TGCGGCGTTTCGGACGGCACACAAGAGACCCAGTACTTC.

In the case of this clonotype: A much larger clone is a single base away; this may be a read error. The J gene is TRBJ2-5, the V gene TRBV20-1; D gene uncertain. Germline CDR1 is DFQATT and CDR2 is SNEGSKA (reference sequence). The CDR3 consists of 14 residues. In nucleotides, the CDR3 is TGCAGTGCTAGTTTTCCGGAAAGCCAAGAGGCCCAGTACTTC. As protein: CSASFPESQEAQYF.

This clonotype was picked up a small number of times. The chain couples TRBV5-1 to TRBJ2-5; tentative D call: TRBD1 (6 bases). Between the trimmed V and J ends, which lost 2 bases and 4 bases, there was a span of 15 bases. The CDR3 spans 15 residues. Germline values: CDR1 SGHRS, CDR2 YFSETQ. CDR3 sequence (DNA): TGCGCCAGCAGCTTAAATACAGGGCCTAGAGAGACCCAGTACTTC. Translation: CASSLNTGPRETQYF.

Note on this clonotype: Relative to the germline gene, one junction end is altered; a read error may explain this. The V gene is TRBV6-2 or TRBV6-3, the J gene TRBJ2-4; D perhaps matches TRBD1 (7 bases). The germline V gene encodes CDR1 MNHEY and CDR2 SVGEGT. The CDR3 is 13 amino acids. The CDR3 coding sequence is TGTGTCAGCAAGGCAGGGGGGCCGAACATTCAGTACTTC. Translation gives CVSKAGGPNIQYF.

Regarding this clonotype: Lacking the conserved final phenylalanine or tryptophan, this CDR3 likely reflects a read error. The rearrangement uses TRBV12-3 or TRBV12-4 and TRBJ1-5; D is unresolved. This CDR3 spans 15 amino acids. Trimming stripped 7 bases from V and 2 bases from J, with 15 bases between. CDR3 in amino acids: CASTVFGVGNQPQHS. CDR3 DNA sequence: TGTGCCAGCACTGTTTTTGGGGTTGGCAATCAGCCCCAGCATTCT.

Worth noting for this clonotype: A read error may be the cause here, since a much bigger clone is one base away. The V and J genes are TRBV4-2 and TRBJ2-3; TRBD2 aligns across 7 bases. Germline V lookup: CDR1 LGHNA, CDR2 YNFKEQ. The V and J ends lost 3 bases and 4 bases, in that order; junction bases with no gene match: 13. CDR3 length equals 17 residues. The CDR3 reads CASSHTPGLTNADTQYF. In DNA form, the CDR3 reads TGTGCCAGCAGCCATACACCGGGACTAACTAACGCAGATACGCAGTATTTT.

CDR3 nucleotide sequence: TGTGCCAGCGACCTAGGGCGAACCTCTGGAAACACCATATATTTT. Its protein is CASDLGRTSGNTIYF. This chain links TRBV11-3 with TRBJ1-3; D is ambiguous. Germline CDR1 and CDR2: SGHNT and YENEEA. V gave up 8 bases and J gave up 0 bases, with 14 bases separating them. This CDR3 contains 15 residues.

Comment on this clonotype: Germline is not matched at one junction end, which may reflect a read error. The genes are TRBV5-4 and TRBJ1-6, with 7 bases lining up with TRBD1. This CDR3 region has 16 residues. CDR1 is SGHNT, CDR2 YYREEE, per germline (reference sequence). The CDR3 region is CTSSRSQGGTRSPLHF. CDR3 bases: TGTACCAGTAGCCGATCCCAAGGGGGCACAAGATCACCCCTCCACTTT. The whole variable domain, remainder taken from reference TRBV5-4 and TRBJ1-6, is ETGVTQSPTHLIKTRGQQVTLRCSSQSGHNTVSWYQQALGQGPQFIFQYYREEENGRGNFPPRFSGLQFPNYSSELNVNALELDDSALYLCTSSRSQGGTRSPLHFGNGTRLTVT.

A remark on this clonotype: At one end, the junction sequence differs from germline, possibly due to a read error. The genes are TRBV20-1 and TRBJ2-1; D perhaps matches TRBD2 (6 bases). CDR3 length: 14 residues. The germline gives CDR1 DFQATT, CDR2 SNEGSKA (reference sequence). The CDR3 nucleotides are TGCAGTGTTAGAGATCTGGGAGGTTACAATGAGCAGTTCTTC. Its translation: CSVRDLGGYNEQFF.

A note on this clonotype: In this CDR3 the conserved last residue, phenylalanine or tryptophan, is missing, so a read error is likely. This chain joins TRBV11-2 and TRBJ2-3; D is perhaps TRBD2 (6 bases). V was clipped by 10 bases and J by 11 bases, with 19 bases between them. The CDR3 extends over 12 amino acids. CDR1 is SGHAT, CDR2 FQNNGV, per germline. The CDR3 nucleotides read TGTGCCAACAACGCCGGGACTTTGTGGCAGTATCTT. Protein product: CANNAGTLWQYL.

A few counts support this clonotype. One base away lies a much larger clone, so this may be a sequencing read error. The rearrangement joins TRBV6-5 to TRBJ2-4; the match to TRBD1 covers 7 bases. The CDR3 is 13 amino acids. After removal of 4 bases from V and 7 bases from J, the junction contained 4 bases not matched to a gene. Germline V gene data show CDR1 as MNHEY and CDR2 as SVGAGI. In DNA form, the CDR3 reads TGTGCCAGCAGTTGGAGACAGGGCAACATTCAGTACTTC. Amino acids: CASSWRQGNIQYF.

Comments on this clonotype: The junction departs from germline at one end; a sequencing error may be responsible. Here the CDR3 DNA reads TGCGCCAGCGGCCATGAGGGAACCCCCTCTGGGGCCAACGTCCTGACTTTC. Protein sequence: CASGHEGTPSGANVLTF. The chain carries TRBV4-1 and TRBJ2-6; D possibly corresponds to TRBD2 (5 bases). The CDR3 contains 17 residues. From germline, CDR1 is MGHRA and CDR2 YSYEKL.

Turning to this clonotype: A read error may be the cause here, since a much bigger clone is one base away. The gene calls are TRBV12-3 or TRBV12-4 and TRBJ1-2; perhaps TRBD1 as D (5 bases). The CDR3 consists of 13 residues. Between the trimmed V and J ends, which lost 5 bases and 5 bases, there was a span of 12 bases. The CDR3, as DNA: TGTGCCAGCAGTACTACAGGACATTATGGCTACACCTTC. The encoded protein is CASSTTGHYGYTF.